This T cell receptor (beta chain) was observed in a study of blood T cell repertoires in COVID-19. For the study at large: COVID-19 samples from acute and convalescent phases originated in the United States, Italy and Spain. T cells, B-cell-depleted T cells, or PBMCs supplied cDNA or gDNA.

As originally analysed: Reference gene primer amplification gave estimated nucleated cell counts. TCRdb keeps only in-frame clones here, not all; method: immunoSEQ multiplex PCR. V, J and clone size are those of that table, while D and trimming were read from the DNA. The data show some 98,000 clones, less than 85% seen once. The origin of this receptor is a man between 65 and 80 years old with active or convalescent COVID-19. Sequenced input: peripheral blood.

CDR3: CASSFQGKGTEAFF. DNA for the CDR3: TGCGCCAGCAGCTTTCAGGGGAAGGGCACTGAAGCTTTCTTT. The gene calls are TRBV5-1 and TRBJ1-1; possible D gene TRBD1, 6 bases. CDR3 size: 14 residues. Germline CDR1 and CDR2: SGHRS and YFSETQ. V lost 2 bases, J lost 4 bases, and 12 bases lay in between.